Shown below are 15 T cell receptor beta chains from a single sample sequenced in a study of T cell changes during pregnancy in multiple sclerosis. The assay was immunoSEQ multiplex PCR, and TCRdb's table has in-frame clones only and misses some. This sample yields roughly 34,000 clones, of which 80% to 90% are seen a single time; 3% to 4.5% belongs to the top ten. Sequencing was performed on CD8+ T cells from peripheral blood mononuclear cells, taken in the third trimester of pregnancy. The receptors here all came from a female donor with multiple sclerosis, enrolled in a pregnancy study.

The genes are TRBV7-2 and TRBJ1-2; 11 bases fit TRBD1. The germline CDR1 and CDR2 sequences are SGHTA and FQGNSA. Trimming at V came to 4 bases and at J to 3 bases, leaving 4 bases not matched to a gene. The CDR3 is 15 amino acids. The CDR3 protein is CASSSWDRGDYGYTF. The DNA of the CDR3 is TGTGCCAGCAGCTCCTGGGACAGGGGGGACTATGGCTACACCTTC.

This clone was detected only a few times. The chain couples TRBV6-4 to TRBJ2-2; the D is unclear. Germline V gene data show CDR1 as MRHNA and CDR2 as SNTAGT. With 2 bases removed from V and 2 bases from J, the gap between germline ends came to 9 bases. The CDR3 spans 15 residues. The CDR3 bases are TGTGCCAGCAGTGACGGGCAGTCTAACACCGGGGAGCTGTTTTTT. Its protein product is CASSDGQSNTGELFF.

The chain recombines TRBV7-2 with TRBJ1-1; the D is unclear. This CDR3 has 14 amino acids. Looked up from germline, CDR1 is SGHTA and CDR2 is FQGNSA. V lost 5 bases to trimming and J lost 1 base, with 11 bases between them. In DNA, the CDR3 is TGTGCCAGCAGCCAGACTAAATGGAACACTGAAGCTTTCTTT. Residues: CASSQTKWNTEAFF.

CDR3 protein: CASSVSGGLKQGQFF. The CDR3 DNA is TGTGCCAGCAGCGTAAGCGGGGGGCTCAAGCAAGGGCAGTTCTTC. The chain couples TRBV9 to TRBJ2-1; 9 bases are a match to TRBD2. The CDR3 contains 15 residues. V lost 1 base and J lost 12; bases outside the gene matches: 11. Germline V gene data show CDR1 as SGDLS and CDR2 as YYNGEE. Together with reference TRBV9 and TRBJ2-1, the CDR3 gives the full variable domain: DSGVTQTPKHLITATGQRVTLRCSPRSGDLSVYWYQQSLDQGLQFLIQYYNGEERAKGNILERFSAQQFPDLHSELNLSSLELGDSALYFCASSVSGGLKQGQFFGPGTRLTVL.

This sequence joins TRBV6-5 and TRBJ1-2; the D is unclear. Germline CDR1 and CDR2: MNHEY and SVGAGI. V lost 5 bases and J 4 bases, leaving 17 bases between the germline ends. The CDR3 totals 15 residues. The CDR3 loop reads CASSPREGTFYGYTF. The CDR3 DNA reads as TGTGCCAGCAGTCCGAGGGAGGGCACCTTCTATGGCTACACCTTC.

The chain couples TRBV28 to TRBJ1-2; D remains unclear. The V gene's germline CDR1 is MDHEN and CDR2 SYDVKM. Trimming stripped 10 bases from V and 4 bases from J, with 16 bases between. The CDR3 runs to 13 residues. The CDR3 nucleotides are TGTGCCACCGCCGCCCTAGGTGGCTATGGCTACACCTTC. Amino acids: CATAALGGYGYTF.

The rearrangement links TRBV10-3 to TRBJ2-6; maybe TRBD2 (6 bases). Germline V gene lookup returns CDR1 ENHRY and CDR2 SYGVKD. The CDR3 is made up of 17 amino acids. V gave up 7 bases and J gave up 0 bases, with 16 bases separating them. CDR3 residues: CAITEGQGPSGANVLTF. As DNA, the CDR3 is TGTGCCATCACGGAGGGGCAGGGACCCTCTGGGGCCAACGTCCTGACTTTC.

J is TRBJ2-3 and V is TRBV6-4; 9 bases line up with TRBD2. V was clipped by 0 bases and J by 4 bases; unmatched bases: 5. The V gene's germline CDR1 is MRHNA and CDR2 SNTAGT. CDR3 length: 16 residues. As DNA, the CDR3 is TGTGCCAGCAGTGACTCCACCGCGGGGGGGTCAGATACGCAGTATTTT. It translates to CASSDSTAGGSDTQYF.

V is TRBV2 and J is TRBJ2-1; 9 nucleotides align to TRBD2. Germline V gives CDR1 SNHLY, CDR2 FYNNEI. The CDR3 runs 17 residues. The V segment lost 3 bases and the J segment 1 base; nucleotides outside the gene matches: 7. The DNA for the CDR3 is TGTGCCAGCAGTGATAATATTCTAGCGGGGTCCTACAATGAGCAGTTCTTC. Translation gives CASSDNILAGSYNEQFF.

This sequence joins TRBV4-3 and TRBJ1-1, with 9 bases fitting TRBD1. Germline V gene sequence: CDR1 LGHNA, CDR2 YSLEER. V lost 0 bases to trimming and J lost 5 bases; unmatched junction nucleotides: 7. The CDR3 spans 16 residues. CDR3 nucleotides: TGCGCCAGCAGCCAAGATCAAGGACAGGGGAAGACTGAAGCTTTCTTT. Amino acid sequence: CASSQDQGQGKTEAFF.

The chain couples TRBV7-2 to TRBJ1-1; D unclear. The CDR3 is 17 amino acids. The ends were cut back, 2 bases at V and 0 bases at J, with 16 bases in the middle. CDR1 and CDR2 (germline): SGHTA, FQGNSA. The CDR3 here is CASSLPPGLGLNTEAFF. CDR3 bases: TGTGCCAGCAGCTTACCCCCAGGCCTTGGATTGAACACTGAAGCTTTCTTT.

The chain is built from TRBV4-3 and TRBJ1-1; D not certain. The CDR3 spans 13 residues. With 0 bases removed from V and 9 bases from J, the gap between germline ends came to 11 bases. Germline CDR1 reads LGHNA; CDR2 reads YSLEER. The CDR3 sequence: CASSQDTRVKAFF. CDR3 nucleotides: TGCGCCAGCAGCCAAGATACGAGGGTGAAAGCTTTCTTT.

J is TRBJ2-1 and V is TRBV11-2; 8 bases are a match to TRBD2. CDR1 is SGHAT, CDR2 FQNNGV, per germline. The CDR3 length is 14 residues. J was trimmed by 8 bases and V by 5 bases; bases with no gene match: 8. CDR3 amino acids: CASSPGLAVDEQFF. The CDR3 DNA reads TGTGCCAGCAGCCCAGGACTAGCTGTTGATGAGCAGTTCTTC.

This chain uses TRBV27 with TRBJ2-2; D call uncertain. Germline CDR1 is MNHEY and CDR2 is SMNVEV (reference sequence). This CDR3 has 12 residues. The V and J ends lost 5 bases and 6 bases respectively, with 7 bases between them. CDR3 in DNA: TGTGCCAGCAGTCCCCGGGCCGGGGAGCTGTTTTTT. It yields the protein CASSPRAGELFF.

This clone came up once. The V gene is TRBV9, the J gene TRBJ2-7, with D possibly matching TRBD2 (6 bases). Germline CDR1 and CDR2: SGDLS and YYNGEE. There are 14 residues in the CDR3. V lost 4 bases and J lost 5, with 16 bases in between. This CDR3 reads CASSSRAGFHEQYF. Here the CDR3 DNA reads TGTGCCAGCAGCTCCCGGGCGGGGTTCCACGAGCAGTACTTC.